This TCR beta chain originates from a study of CD8 T cells in Susac syndrome (dated by TCRdb to between 2018 and 2021). Regarding the complete study: The study used repertoire sequencing to test whether antigen drove CD8+ T cell activation and differentiation in Susac syndrome. The study compared CD8+ T cell repertoire clonality among over 9 healthy donors, some 14 Susac syndrome patients and approximately 16 multiple sclerosis patients. General conclusions and limits of the study: The number of individuals in the TCR sequencing and HLA analysis was recognized as being relatively small.

To note about this clonotype: Its antigen is still unknown. Base qualities are not recorded, but no much larger clone differs from it by a single base.

Peripheral blood CD8+ and CD4+ T cells from healthy donors, Susac syndrome patients and multiple sclerosis patients were profiled by high-throughput TCR beta sequencing. The multiple sclerosis controls were treatment-naive patients who had stable or active relapsing-remitting disease and met the revised McDonald criteria. Bulk CD8+ and CD4+ T cells were purified magnetically by negative isolation, whereas CD8+ TEMRA cells were enriched by FACS. Blood was drawn into EDTA tubes, processed within 24 hours, and PBMCs were isolated by density gradient centrifugation. PBMCs destined for TCR sequencing were cryopreserved in liquid nitrogen and later thawed in a 37 °C water bath. A purity of at least 90% was achieved for sorted or isolated CD4+, CD8+ and CD8+ TEMRA cells. Inclusive of the bounding cysteine and phenylalanine, the CDR3 is 15 residues long. The retained sequence is limited to the CDR3, 45 bases, with the frame set at the first base. Germline trimming: 2 bases from V, 3 bases from J; junction bases outside gene matches: 6. From a lookup of the germline V gene (reference sequence), CDR1 and CDR2 are SEHNR and FQNEAQ.

RNA was extracted using the RNeasy kit, and about 0.5 to 1 ug of the RNA was reverse transcribed with random hexamers. The immunoSEQ multiplex PCR assay, covering 54 Vbeta and 13 Jbeta segments, was used to amplify TCR beta CDR3 regions. Bias from PCR amplification was corrected by using a synthetic template baseline for primer optimization and for computational correction. From the authors' description of their analysis: Reads were annotated to V, D and J genes per IMGT and analyzed with immunoSEQ Analyzer, keeping only productive sequences. Clonality was computed as one minus Shannon entropy normalized by log2 of the number of productive unique sequences. For each patient and control, public and private clones were evaluated within the 100 most prevalent clones. Clones were defined as Susac-specific if absent from the healthy and MS cohorts, from around 1,000 published viral clones and from other ImmuneACCESS disease sequences. TCRdb trimmed public reads at Q25 via fastp, called clones via MiXCR and kept in-frame beta chains. A single entry per CDR3 protein holds the most common genes and DNA from its merged rows. The V and J calls were determined by TCRdb, not by the authors. For this sample there are about 300,000 distinct CDR3 sequences; about 88% appear just once. The top ten hold approximately 0.2% of the sample.

Sample: CD8+ T cells from PBMCs. This TCR derives from a human donor with multiple sclerosis. The sequence is built from TRBV7-9 and TRBJ1-2; 7 bases in the junction line up with TRBD1. The CDR3 protein sequence reads: CASSLQGEWDYGYTF. The DNA is as follows: TGTGCCAGCAGCTTACAGGGGGAATGGGACTATGGCTACACCTTC.